This T cell receptor (beta chain) appears in the sequencing data of a study of T cells after yellow fever vaccination. Germline CDR1 reads MNHEY; CDR2 reads SVGEGT. This CDR3 region has 12 residues. Trimming cost V 4 bases and J 6 bases, with 9 bases left between them. One entry per CDR3 protein results from TCRdb running MiXCR on the 5' RACE reads. The table has about 310,000 distinct CDR3 sequences, approximately 3.8% seen once. This clonotype was detected many times. This TCR came from a man younger than 35 who received the YFV17D yellow fever vaccine. This material consisted of PBMCs, taken on the day of the yellow fever booster vaccination. The rearrangement links TRBV6-2 or TRBV6-3 to TRBJ1-2, with unresolved D. CDR3 DNA: TGTGCCAGCAGTTTTCGGGAACATGGCTACACCTTC. Its protein product is CASSFREHGYTF.